The 29 T cell receptor beta chains below come from one sample, sequenced in a study of beta chain features in type 1 diabetes. General study results and limits: TCRB CDR3s from Type 1 diabetes patients were moderately but significantly shorter in all four CD4+ subsets.

Sequenced material consisted of expressed TCRB transcripts (all of the isolated RNA was reverse transcribed). The table came from immunoSEQ multiplex PCR; TCRdb's copy has only in-frame clones and leaves some out. The sample lists 200,000 to 300,000 clones, around 21% occurring once. These receptors are not linked to any known antigen. Source material: naive CD4+ T cells from blood. The receptors stem from a middle-aged woman with type 1 diabetes.

This clone has only one observation. The CDR3, as DNA: TGTGCCAGCAACCAGGGAGGGTCACCCCTCCACTTT. Its protein is CASNQGGSPLHF. This sequence joins TRBV9 and TRBJ1-6; D possibly corresponds to TRBD1 (5 bases). The CDR3 is made up of 12 amino acids. Germline V lookup: CDR1 SGDLS, CDR2 YYNGEE. Trimming took 6 bases from V and 10 from J, leaving 11 bases between them. The full variable domain, in which reference TRBV9 and TRBJ1-6 provide the parts outside the CDR3, is DSGVTQTPKHLITATGQRVTLRCSPRSGDLSVYWYQQSLDQGLQFLIQYYNGEERAKGNILERFSAQQFPDLHSELNLSSLELGDSALYFCASNQGGSPLHFGNGTRLTVT.

The chain uses TRBV25-1 and TRBJ2-6, with 7 positions matching TRBD2. This CDR3 comprises 17 residues. Germline loops: CDR1 MGHDK, CDR2 SYGVNS. Trimming took 1 base from V and 0 from J; bases not matched to a gene: 3. The CDR3 sequence is CASSELGGGSGANVLTF. CDR3 bases: TGTGCCAGCAGTGAATTGGGGGGGGGCTCTGGGGCCAACGTCCTGACTTTC.

The CDR3 DNA follows: TGTGCCAGCTCACCGAACAGGGGATTTTACAATGAGCAGTTCTTC. As protein: CASSPNRGFYNEQFF. The rearrangement uses TRBV18 and TRBJ2-1, with 7 bases fitting TRBD1. V was clipped by 3 bases and J by 4 bases; unmatched bases: 6. CDR3 length equals 15 residues. Germline lookup yields CDR1 KGHSH and CDR2 LQKENI.

This clone was detected a few times. This sequence joins TRBV5-1 and TRBJ2-1; TRBD2 might be the D (6 bases). V shed 5 bases and J shed 8 bases, with 14 bases lying between them. Germline CDR1 and CDR2: SGHRS and YFSETQ. The length of the CDR3 is 13 residues. The CDR3 region is CASRLLASDEQFF. CDR3 nucleotide sequence: TGCGCCAGCAGGTTACTAGCTTCTGATGAGCAGTTCTTC.

V gene TRBV5-1 combines with J gene TRBJ2-1; TRBD1 matches at 10 bases. The CDR3 is made up of 15 amino acids. CDR1 and CDR2 from the germline V gene are SGHRS and YFSETQ. The ends lost 4 bases at V and 6 bases at J; junction bases unmatched: 7. CDR3 nucleotides: TGCGCCAGCAGCATTCCGGGACAGGGGTTCAATGAGCAGTTCTTC. This encodes CASSIPGQGFNEQFF.

This rearrangement joins TRBV5-1 to TRBJ2-7; 8 positions agree with TRBD1. The trim removed 0 bases at V and 7 bases at J, leaving 9 bases unmatched. CDR3 length equals 15 residues. Germline assignment: CDR1 SGHRS and CDR2 YFSETQ. CDR3 DNA: TGCGCCAGCAGCTTGGTCGGGACAGGACCCTTGGAGCAGTACTTC. Amino acid sequence: CASSLVGTGPLEQYF.

The table lists this clone with a few counts. This chain joins TRBV5-1 and TRBJ2-7, with 10 bases identical to TRBD1. The germline CDR1 and CDR2 sequences are SGHRS and YFSETQ. There are 13 residues in the CDR3. V lost 6 bases and J lost 6; bases outside the gene matches: 6. CDR3 residues: CASMGTGETEQYF. DNA for the CDR3: TGCGCCAGCATGGGGACAGGGGAAACCGAGCAGTACTTC.

This sequence joins TRBV28 and TRBJ2-7; 10 positions match TRBD1. Germline V gene data show CDR1 as MDHEN and CDR2 as SYDVKM. This CDR3 comprises 15 residues. Trimming at V came to 6 bases and at J to 1 base, leaving 6 bases not matched to a gene. The CDR3 reads CASSSGQGTSYEQYF. In DNA form, the CDR3 reads TGTGCCAGCAGCTCGGGACAGGGGACTTCCTACGAGCAGTACTTC.

This rearrangement joins TRBV7-9 to TRBJ2-7; a possible D gene is TRBD2 (5 bases). V was cut by 2 bases and J by 0 bases, with 17 bases left in between. Germline values: CDR1 SEHNR, CDR2 FQNEAQ (reference sequence). CDR3 length: 17 amino acids. The CDR3 nucleotides read TGTGCCAGCAGCTTAAGTAGCTTGCCGGGGAGCTCCTACGAGCAGTACTTC. Translated: CASSLSSLPGSSYEQYF.

This chain links TRBV28 with TRBJ1-5, with D tentatively TRBD1 (5 bases). V was pared by 6 bases and J by 5 bases, with 17 bases between. Germline V gene sequence: CDR1 MDHEN, CDR2 SYDVKM. The CDR3 covers 15 residues. The chain's CDR3 is CASSQGGAVDQPQHF. The CDR3 nucleotides read TGTGCCAGCAGCCAGGGAGGGGCGGTCGATCAGCCCCAGCATTTT.

This clone was observed a few times. The J gene is TRBJ1-1, the V gene TRBV4-3; D gene ambiguous. CDR1 is LGHNA, CDR2 YSLEER, per germline. The V end lost 4 bases, the J end lost 7 bases, and 19 bases lay between the germline ends. This CDR3 region has 15 residues. DNA of the CDR3: TGCGCCAGCAGCCCCGAACGGGTATCCTTCCGTGAAGCTTTCTTT. Amino acid sequence: CASSPERVSFREAFF.

This clone was seen only a few times. V usage is TRBV27 and J usage is TRBJ1-1, with D possibly being TRBD1 (5 bases). There are 14 residues in the CDR3. V lost 4 bases and J 1 base, leaving 10 bases between the germline ends. Germline CDR1 MNHEY, CDR2 SMNVEV (reference sequence). The CDR3 DNA is TGTGCCAGCAGTTGGGGGGGAGGGAACACTGAAGCTTTCTTT. Protein sequence: CASSWGGGNTEAFF.

This clone was found a few times. CDR3 DNA sequence: TGCGCCAGCAGGACAGAAGAGACCCAGTACTTC. Protein: CASRTEETQYF. The chain links TRBV5-1 to TRBJ2-5, with D tentatively TRBD1 (5 bases). The CDR3 runs 11 residues. Germline loops: CDR1 SGHRS, CDR2 YFSETQ. Trimming removed 5 bases at V and 3 bases at J, with 5 bases between.

In this sample, this clone turned up a few times. V usage is TRBV10-3 and J usage is TRBJ2-5, with TRBD1 identical over 7 bases. V lost 0 bases and J lost 3; bases outside the gene matches: 1. CDR3 size: 14 residues. Germline loops: CDR1 ENHRY, CDR2 SYGVKD. Written as DNA, the CDR3 is TGTGCCATCAGTGAGTCGACAGGGAAAGAGACCCAGTACTTC. It codes for CAISESTGKETQYF.

This chain links TRBV2 with TRBJ2-3; D is perhaps TRBD1 (6 bases). Trimming cost V 4 bases and J 0 bases, with 11 bases left between them. The CDR3 has 15 residues. The germline gives CDR1 SNHLY, CDR2 FYNNEI. Here the CDR3 DNA reads TGTGCCAGCAGTGTGGACAGAACTAGCACAGATACGCAGTATTTT. This codes for CASSVDRTSTDTQYF.

In its sample, this clone was seen a few times. This rearrangement joins TRBV28 to TRBJ2-2, with 7 bases matching TRBD1. Germline V gene lookup returns CDR1 MDHEN and CDR2 SYDVKM. The V segment lost 7 bases and the J segment 4 bases; nucleotides outside the gene matches: 6. The CDR3 sequence is 14 residues long. CDR3 in DNA: TGTGCCAGCACCTCGGGACAGCTCACCGGGGAGCTGTTTTTT. The encoded protein is CASTSGQLTGELFF.

The chain joins TRBV9 to TRBJ1-4, with 9 bases matching TRBD1. V lost 3 bases, J lost 5 bases, and 2 bases stayed unmatched. This CDR3 comprises 14 residues. In germline, CDR1 is SGDLS, CDR2 YYNGEE. CDR3 bases: TGTGCCAGCAGCGCCGGACAGGGGAATGAAAAACTGTTTTTT. Protein product: CASSAGQGNEKLFF.

The sample holds a few counts of this clone. The genes are TRBV7-2 and TRBJ2-1; 10 nucleotides align to TRBD2. Germline CDR1 and CDR2: SGHTA and FQGNSA. Trimming removed 3 bases from V and 10 bases from J; junction bases left unmatched: 9. The CDR3 covers 15 residues. The CDR3 DNA reads TGTGCCAGCAGCTTCTCTAGCGGGAGTCTTTGGGAGCAGTTCTTC. Encoded protein: CASSFSSGSLWEQFF.

The chain combines TRBV9 with TRBJ2-7, with 8 bases matching TRBD1. Looked up from germline, CDR1 is SGDLS and CDR2 is YYNGEE. The CDR3 is made up of 15 amino acids. Trimming took 0 bases from V and 2 from J; bases not matched to a gene: 4. The DNA for the CDR3 is TGTGCCAGCAGCGTAGGAGGACAGGGTCCCTACGAGCAGTACTTC. Its translation is CASSVGGQGPYEQYF.

The V and J genes are TRBV6-5 and TRBJ2-5, with 9 nucleotides matching TRBD1. The CDR3 totals 15 residues. Germline lookup yields CDR1 MNHEY and CDR2 SVGAGI. V shed 2 bases and J 7 bases; nucleotides not matched to a gene: 8. The CDR3 reads CASSYQGQGFATQYF. The CDR3 DNA is TGTGCCAGCAGTTACCAGGGACAGGGTTTTGCGACCCAGTACTTC.

The chain links TRBV14 to TRBJ1-2; D might be TRBD1 (6 bases). V dropped 0 bases and J dropped 7 bases, with 21 bases sitting between them. The germline V gene encodes CDR1 SGHDN and CDR2 FVKESK. This CDR3 is 17 amino acids long. The CDR3 loop is CASSQEARGGRRFGYTF. CDR3 DNA: TGTGCCAGCAGCCAAGAGGCACGCGGGGGGCGTCGGTTTGGCTACACCTTC.

The chain links TRBV9 to TRBJ1-6; 7 positions match TRBD1. Germline V gene sequence: CDR1 SGDLS, CDR2 YYNGEE. This CDR3 has 14 amino acids. Trimming cost V 3 bases and J 10 bases; bases outside gene matches: 7. CDR3 nucleotides: TGTGCCAGCAGCGCCCGGGACAGACTGTCACCCCTCCACTTT. Protein: CASSARDRLSPLHF.

The chain recombines TRBV7-9 with TRBJ1-6; D gene unclear. Germline V CDR1 and CDR2: SEHNR, FQNEAQ (reference sequence). Trimming pared 4 bases from V and 6 bases from J, leaving 10 bases between. The CDR3 totals 14 residues. The CDR3 DNA follows: TGTGCCAGCAGCTCCGAGCTTCTTAATTCACCCCTCCACTTT. Translation gives CASSSELLNSPLHF.

The rearrangement uses TRBV30 and TRBJ1-4; 7 positions match TRBD1. Germline V gives CDR1 GTSNPN, CDR2 SVGIG (reference sequence). CDR3 length: 15 residues. V was clipped by 1 base and J by 8 bases; unmatched bases: 10. The CDR3 here is CAWSALQGQGEKLFF. In DNA, the CDR3 is TGTGCCTGGAGTGCCCTACAGGGGCAAGGGGAAAAACTGTTTTTT.

This clone has only a few counts. The rearrangement joins TRBV7-2 to TRBJ1-4; no clear D gene. The germline V gene has CDR1 SGHTA and CDR2 FQGNSA. Deletions cut 8 bases from V and 8 bases from J, with 15 bases between. This CDR3 contains 13 residues. The CDR3 DNA reads TGTGCCAGCGGGCCGGGAGAACACGAAAAACTGTTTTTT. This translates into CASGPGEHEKLFF.

This clone was seen a few times. This chain uses TRBV5-4 with TRBJ2-1; 7 nucleotides agree with TRBD1. The germline V gene has CDR1 SGHNT and CDR2 YYREEE (reference sequence). The CDR3 has 14 amino acids. J gave up 7 bases and V 2 bases, and 6 bases lay outside the gene matches. The CDR3 DNA reads as TGTGCCAGCAGCTTTCGGACAGGAGGAAATGAGCAGTTCTTC. This gives the protein CASSFRTGGNEQFF.

This clone was seen a handful of times. The rearrangement uses TRBV7-2 and TRBJ2-5; TRBD1 agrees at 7 bases. Trimming removed 5 bases from V and 5 bases from J; junction bases left unmatched: 11. The CDR3 covers 15 residues. Per the germline V gene, CDR1 is SGHTA and CDR2 is FQGNSA. The CDR3 is CASSTLTGLGETQYF. In DNA, the CDR3 is TGTGCCAGCAGCACCCTGACAGGGTTGGGGGAGACCCAGTACTTC.

The J gene is TRBJ2-3, the V gene TRBV15, with 10 bases aligning to TRBD1. Germline CDR1 and CDR2: LNHNV and YYDKDF (reference sequence). V was pared by 1 base and J by 2 bases, with 0 bases of the junction left unmatched. CDR3 length equals 15 residues. Here the CDR3 reads CATSRGQGATDTQYF. As DNA, the CDR3 is TGTGCCACCAGCAGAGGACAGGGGGCCACAGATACGCAGTATTTT.

This chain links TRBV10-3 with TRBJ1-1, with 9 bases that match TRBD1. The trim removed 7 bases at V and 3 bases at J, leaving 6 bases unmatched. The germline V gene encodes CDR1 ENHRY and CDR2 SYGVKD. The CDR3 has 14 residues. The CDR3 nucleotides read TGTGCCATCACCCCGACAGGGGGGGACACTGAAGCTTTCTTT. Translated, it gives CAITPTGGDTEAFF.